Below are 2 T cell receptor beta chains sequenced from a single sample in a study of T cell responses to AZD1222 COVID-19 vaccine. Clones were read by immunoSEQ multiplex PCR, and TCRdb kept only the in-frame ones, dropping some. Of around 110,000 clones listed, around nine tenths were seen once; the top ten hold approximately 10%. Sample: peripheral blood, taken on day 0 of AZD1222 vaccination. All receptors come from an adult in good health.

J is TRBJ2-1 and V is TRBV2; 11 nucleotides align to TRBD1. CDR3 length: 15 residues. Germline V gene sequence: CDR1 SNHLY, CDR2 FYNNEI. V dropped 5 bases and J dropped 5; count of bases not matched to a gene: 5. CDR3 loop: CASSMDRGRHNEQFF. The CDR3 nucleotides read TGTGCCAGCAGTATGGACAGGGGGCGCCACAATGAGCAGTTCTTC.

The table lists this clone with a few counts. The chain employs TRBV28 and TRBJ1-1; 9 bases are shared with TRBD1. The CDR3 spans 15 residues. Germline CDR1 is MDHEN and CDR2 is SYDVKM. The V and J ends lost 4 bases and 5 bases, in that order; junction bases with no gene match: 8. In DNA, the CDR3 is TGTGCCAGCAGTTCCCCCCGGACAGGGGAGACTGAAGCTTTCTTT. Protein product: CASSSPRTGETEAFF.